One and the same sample provided the 27 T cell receptor beta chains below, sequenced in a study of blood T cell repertoires in COVID-19. Repertoires were generated with immunoSEQ multiplex PCR, while TCRdb's copy carries only in-frame clones and drops some. The sample lists 100,000 to 150,000 clones; 84% were seen once. Material: peripheral blood. The receptors were sampled from a woman in her twenties or thirties who had recovered from COVID-19.

The chain links TRBV5-1 to TRBJ1-4; D is possibly TRBD1 (6 bases). V was clipped by 1 base and J by 3 bases, with 13 bases between them. CDR1 SGHRS and CDR2 YFSETQ come from the germline V gene. This CDR3 has 16 amino acids. This chain's CDR3 is CASSLWGTGSNEKLFF. In DNA, the CDR3 is TGCGCCAGCAGCTTGTGGGGCACAGGGTCTAATGAAAAACTGTTTTTT.

The chain combines TRBV30 with TRBJ2-1; TRBD1 aligns across 9 bases. This CDR3 is 17 amino acids long. The V and J ends lost 3 bases and 5 bases, in that order; junction bases with no gene match: 14. The germline CDR1 and CDR2 sequences are GTSNPN and SVGIG (reference sequence). Here the CDR3 DNA reads TGTGCCTGGAGGTTCCACTCCGGGACAGGGAGGCACAATGAGCAGTTCTTC. It specifies CAWRFHSGTGRHNEQFF.

V and J are TRBV9 and TRBJ2-3, with D possibly being TRBD1 (5 bases). The CDR3 spans 13 residues. Per germline, CDR1 SGDLS and CDR2 YYNGEE. Trimming removed 4 bases from V and 1 base from J, with 7 bases in between. The CDR3 coding sequence is TGTGCCAGCAGCCTCAGGGGCACAGATACGCAGTATTTT. Translation: CASSLRGTDTQYF. The full variable domain, in which reference TRBV9 and TRBJ2-3 provide the parts outside the CDR3, is DSGVTQTPKHLITATGQRVTLRCSPRSGDLSVYWYQQSLDQGLQFLIQYYNGEERAKGNILERFSAQQFPDLHSELNLSSLELGDSALYFCASSLRGTDTQYFGPGTRLTVL.

V and J are TRBV9 and TRBJ1-5; 7 nucleotides line up with TRBD1. The CDR3 runs 14 residues. Germline V lookup: CDR1 SGDLS, CDR2 YYNGEE. The ends lost 4 bases at V and 5 bases at J; junction bases unmatched: 6. CDR3 nucleotides: TGTGCCAGCAGCCAAACAGGGGACCATCAGCCCCAGCATTTT. This sequence encodes CASSQTGDHQPQHF.

This rearrangement joins TRBV30 to TRBJ1-2; TRBD1 agrees at 9 bases. The V gene's germline CDR1 is GTSNPN and CDR2 SVGIG (reference sequence). CDR3 size: 12 residues. Germline trimming cut 1 base from V and 8 bases from J; bases unmatched to any gene: 2. The CDR3 DNA reads TGTGCCTGGAGTGGTACAGGGGGCGGCTACACCTTC. Protein: CAWSGTGGGYTF.

The chain is built from TRBV3-1 (or the pseudogene TRBV3-2) and TRBJ2-1, with D unclear. The CDR3 extends over 18 amino acids. Between the trimmed V and J ends, which lost 0 bases and 0 bases, there was a span of 15 bases. Germline assignment: CDR1 LGHDT and CDR2 YNNKEL (reference sequence). The chain's CDR3 is CASSQEFRRRDSYNEQFF. The CDR3 nucleotides are TGTGCCAGCAGCCAAGAGTTTAGGCGGCGCGACTCCTACAATGAGCAGTTCTTC.

The genes are TRBV19 and TRBJ2-7, with D possibly TRBD1 on 6 matching bases. The V gene's germline CDR1 is LNHDA and CDR2 SQIVND (reference sequence). The CDR3 has 14 residues. V lost 3 bases to trimming and J lost 5 bases, with 14 bases between them. CDR3 amino acids: CASSMFQGSHEQYF. The CDR3 DNA reads as TGTGCCAGTAGTATGTTCCAGGGGAGCCACGAGCAGTACTTC.

J is TRBJ1-1 and V is TRBV4-1; TRBD1 is a possible D gene (6 bases). V dropped 6 bases and J dropped 0 bases, with 11 bases sitting between them. Per the germline V gene, CDR1 is MGHRA and CDR2 is YSYEKL. The CDR3 is 14 amino acids. Here the CDR3 reads CASSHGQLNTEAFF. In DNA form, the CDR3 reads TGCGCCAGCAGTCACGGACAGTTGAACACTGAAGCTTTCTTT.

This chain uses TRBV9 with TRBJ1-6, with 9 bases identical to TRBD1. J gave up 9 bases and V 3 bases, and 4 bases lay outside the gene matches. Germline V gives CDR1 SGDLS, CDR2 YYNGEE. The CDR3 runs 14 residues. The DNA for the CDR3 is TGTGCCAGCAGCGCGGGGACAGGGTTTTCACCCCTCCACTTT. Translated: CASSAGTGFSPLHF.

This rearrangement joins TRBV19 to TRBJ2-1; tentative D call: TRBD1 (7 bases). Trimming removed 7 bases from V and 9 bases from J, with 25 bases in between. This CDR3 is built from 16 residues. CDR1 is LNHDA, CDR2 SQIVND, per germline (reference sequence). The CDR3 DNA reads as TGTGCCAGTACCTCCCCAGGAGGGGGCGCGGGATCTGAGCAGTTCTTC. As protein: CASTSPGGGAGSEQFF.

The gene calls are TRBV28 and TRBJ2-1, with D tentatively TRBD1 (6 bases). The germline V gene has CDR1 MDHEN and CDR2 SYDVKM. V was cut by 6 bases and J by 0 bases, with 12 bases left in between. The CDR3 is made up of 15 amino acids. The CDR3 DNA is TGTGCCAGCAGGGCCCAGGGGCCCTCCTACAATGAGCAGTTCTTC. It specifies CASRAQGPSYNEQFF.

The rearrangement uses TRBV5-6 and TRBJ1-5; TRBD1 is a possible D gene (5 bases). The germline gives CDR1 SGHDT, CDR2 YYEEEE. V was clipped by 2 bases and J by 4 bases, with 13 bases between them. CDR3 length equals 15 residues. The CDR3: CASSLLGEGNQPQHF. In DNA form, the CDR3 reads TGTGCCAGCAGCTTATTAGGGGAGGGAAATCAGCCCCAGCATTTT.

This rearrangement joins TRBV5-1 to TRBJ2-7; D might be TRBD2 (6 bases). This CDR3 is 13 amino acids long. CDR1 and CDR2 (germline): SGHRS, YFSETQ. V was pared by 5 bases and J by 0 bases, with 9 bases between. CDR3 bases: TGCGCCAGCAGTCGGGAGAGCTCCTACGAGCAGTACTTC. It codes for CASSRESSYEQYF.

The chain recombines TRBV11-1 with TRBJ2-1; perhaps TRBD1 as D (5 bases). V was trimmed by 5 bases and J by 4 bases, leaving 18 bases between them. The CDR3 is 16 amino acids. Germline values: CDR1 SGHAT, CDR2 FQDESV (reference sequence). Here the CDR3 reads CASSRRASTRYNEQFF. CDR3 sequence (DNA): TGTGCCAGCAGCCGCAGGGCCAGCACAAGGTACAATGAGCAGTTCTTC.

This clone was detected once. The CDR3 spells CASSRPTGDLNTEAFF. In DNA form, the CDR3 reads TGTGCCAGTAGTAGACCGACAGGGGACTTGAACACTGAAGCTTTCTTT. This chain joins TRBV19 and TRBJ1-1; TRBD1 agrees at 8 bases. V was clipped by 4 bases and J by 0 bases; unmatched bases: 7. Germline V gene lookup returns CDR1 LNHDA and CDR2 SQIVND (reference sequence). This CDR3 region has 16 residues.

The rearrangement uses TRBV19 and TRBJ2-5; D is possibly TRBD1 (6 bases). This CDR3 has 13 residues. Trimming left V 4 bases short and J 1 base short, with 7 bases between. Germline values: CDR1 LNHDA, CDR2 SQIVND (reference sequence). CDR3 residues: CASSSRGQETQYF. The CDR3 region has the DNA TGTGCCAGTAGTAGCAGGGGCCAAGAGACCCAGTACTTC.

The J gene is TRBJ2-1, the V gene TRBV13, with TRBD2 matching over 13 bases. The J segment lost 10 bases and the V segment lost 5 bases, leaving 8 bases of the junction unmatched. The CDR3 length is 15 residues. The germline gives CDR1 PRHDT, CDR2 FYEKMQ (reference sequence). The CDR3 nucleotides read TGTGCCAGCAGCGATGGGACTAGCGGGGTGAGAGAGCAGTTCTTC. Its translation is CASSDGTSGVREQFF.

This chain links TRBV9 with TRBJ2-7, with D perhaps TRBD2 (5 bases). Trimming shortened V by 4 bases and J by 2 bases, and 13 bases separated the two germline ends. The CDR3 runs 14 residues. Germline CDR1 reads SGDLS; CDR2 reads YYNGEE. CDR3 nucleotide sequence: TGTGCCAGCAGCCCTAGCCCCTCCACCTACGAGCAGTACTTC. Translating it yields CASSPSPSTYEQYF.

This clone came up once. This sample also contains other DNA sequences that code for the same CDR3. The chain's CDR3 is CASSQGQGGQPQHF. CDR3 nucleotide sequence: TGTGCCAGCAGCCAAGGGCAGGGGGGTCAGCCCCAGCATTTT. V usage is TRBV3-1 (or the pseudogene TRBV3-2) and J usage is TRBJ1-5, with 7 bases aligning to TRBD1. Per germline, CDR1 LGHDT and CDR2 YNNKEL (reference sequence). Germline trimming cut 1 base from V and 6 bases from J; bases unmatched to any gene: 3. The CDR3 is made up of 14 amino acids.

The V gene is TRBV24-1, the J gene TRBJ2-3; TRBD2 matches at 16 bases. The CDR3 is 18 residues long. The germline V gene has CDR1 KGHDR and CDR2 SFDVKD. Trimming took 2 bases from V and 7 from J; bases not matched to a gene: 8. CDR3 amino acids: CATSDSGLAGGPANTQYF. The CDR3 DNA reads as TGTGCCACCAGTGATTCGGGACTAGCGGGAGGGCCGGCTAATACGCAGTATTTT.

The V call is TRBV7-2, the J call TRBJ2-3; TRBD2 matches 11 bases. Germline V gives CDR1 SGHTA, CDR2 FQGNSA. The CDR3 sequence is 16 residues long. J lost 2 bases, V lost 4 bases, and 5 bases had no gene match. CDR3 residues: CASSSLTSGITDTQYF. DNA for the CDR3: TGTGCCAGCAGCTCGCTGACTAGCGGGATCACAGATACGCAGTATTTT.

J is TRBJ1-2 and V is TRBV5-1; D unclear. CDR1 SGHRS and CDR2 YFSETQ come from the germline V gene. This CDR3 is built from 13 residues. V was pared by 0 bases and J by 2 bases, with 5 bases between. This CDR3 reads CASSLAENYGYTF. The CDR3 DNA follows: TGCGCCAGCAGCTTGGCGGAGAACTATGGCTACACCTTC. Filled out from reference TRBV5-1 and TRBJ1-2, the complete variable domain reads KAGVTQTPRYLIKTRGQQVTLSCSPISGHRSVSWYQQTPGQGLQFLFEYFSETQRNKGNFPGRFSGRQFSNSRSEMNVSTLELGDSALYLCASSLAENYGYTFGSGTRLTVV.

V and J are TRBV11-3 and TRBJ1-1; D is unresolved. Germline values: CDR1 SGHNT, CDR2 YENEEA. The CDR3 spans 12 residues. Trimming took 4 bases from V and 1 from J, leaving 4 bases between them. The CDR3 region has the DNA TGTGCCAGCAGCTCAGGGAACACTGAAGCTTTCTTT. This encodes CASSSGNTEAFF.

This chain links TRBV5-4 with TRBJ1-1; maybe TRBD1 (5 bases). V lost 0 bases to trimming and J lost 7 bases, with 19 bases between them. Germline V gene sequence: CDR1 SGHNT, CDR2 YYREEE (reference sequence). This CDR3 has 16 residues. The CDR3 is CASSLERTGGKGEAFF. CDR3 in DNA: TGTGCCAGCAGCTTGGAGAGAACCGGGGGAAAGGGTGAAGCTTTCTTT. Based on the CDR3 plus reference TRBV5-4 and TRBJ1-1, the full variable domain is ETGVTQSPTHLIKTRGQQVTLRCSSQSGHNTVSWYQQALGQGPQFIFQYYREEENGRGNFPPRFSGLQFPNYSSELNVNALELDDSALYLCASSLERTGGKGEAFFGQGTRLTVV.

This rearrangement joins TRBV5-1 to TRBJ2-2; tentative D call: TRBD1 (5 bases). The CDR3 length is 12 residues. Germline-derived CDR1 and CDR2 are SGHRS and YFSETQ. Trimming pared 8 bases from V and 8 bases from J, leaving 13 bases between. As DNA, the CDR3 is TGCGCCAGTGACTCCCAGGGAGGGGAGCTGTTTTTT. Translating gives CASDSQGGELFF.

The chain couples TRBV20-1 to TRBJ1-2, with D uncertain. Deletions cut 3 bases from V and 3 bases from J, with 11 bases between. The CDR3 sequence is 13 residues long. In germline, CDR1 is DFQATT, CDR2 SNEGSKA (reference sequence). The CDR3 here is CSASTDKDYGYTF. The DNA of the CDR3 is TGCAGTGCTAGTACCGACAAAGACTATGGCTACACCTTC.

This clone has only one observation. The chain carries TRBV7-8 and TRBJ2-5; a possible D gene is TRBD1 (6 bases). The CDR3 has 18 residues. Germline loops: CDR1 SGHVS, CDR2 FQNEAQ. The V and J ends lost 0 bases and 2 bases respectively, with 19 bases between them. The CDR3 is CASSLAPPYRDLQETQYF. The CDR3, as DNA: TGTGCCAGCAGCTTAGCCCCACCCTACAGGGATCTACAAGAGACCCAGTACTTC.